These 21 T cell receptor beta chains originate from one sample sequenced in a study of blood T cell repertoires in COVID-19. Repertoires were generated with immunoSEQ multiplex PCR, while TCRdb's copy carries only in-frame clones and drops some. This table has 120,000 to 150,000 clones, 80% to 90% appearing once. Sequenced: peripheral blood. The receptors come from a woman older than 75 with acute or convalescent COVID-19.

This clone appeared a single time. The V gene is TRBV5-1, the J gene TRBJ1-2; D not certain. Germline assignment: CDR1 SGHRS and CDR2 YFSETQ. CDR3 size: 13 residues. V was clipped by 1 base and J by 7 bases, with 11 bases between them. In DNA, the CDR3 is TGCGCCAGCAGCTTGAGGGAGGGTACTGGCTACACCTTC. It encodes CASSLREGTGYTF.

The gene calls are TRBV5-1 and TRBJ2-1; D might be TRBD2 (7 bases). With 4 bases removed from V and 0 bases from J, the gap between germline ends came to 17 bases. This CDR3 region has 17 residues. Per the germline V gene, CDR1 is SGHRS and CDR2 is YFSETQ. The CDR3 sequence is CASSLRWGGLSYNEQFF. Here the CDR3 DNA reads TGCGCCAGCAGCCTCCGTTGGGGGGGGCTCTCCTACAATGAGCAGTTCTTC. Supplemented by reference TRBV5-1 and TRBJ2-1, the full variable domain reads KAGVTQTPRYLIKTRGQQVTLSCSPISGHRSVSWYQQTPGQGLQFLFEYFSETQRNKGNFPGRFSGRQFSNSRSEMNVSTLELGDSALYLCASSLRWGGLSYNEQFFGPGTRLTVL.

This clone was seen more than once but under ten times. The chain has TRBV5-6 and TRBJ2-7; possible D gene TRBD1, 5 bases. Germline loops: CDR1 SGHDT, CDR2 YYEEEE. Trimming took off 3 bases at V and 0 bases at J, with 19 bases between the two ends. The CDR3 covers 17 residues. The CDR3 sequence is CASSSPFMTVSSYEQYF. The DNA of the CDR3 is TGTGCCAGCAGCTCCCCTTTTATGACAGTAAGCTCCTACGAGCAGTACTTC.

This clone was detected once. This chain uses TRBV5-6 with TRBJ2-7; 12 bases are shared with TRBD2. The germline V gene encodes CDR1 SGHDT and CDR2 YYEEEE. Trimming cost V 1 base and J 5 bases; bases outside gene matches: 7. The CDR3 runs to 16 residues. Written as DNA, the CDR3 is TGTGCCAGCAGCTTGTTGGCTAGCGGGGGGGCCCACGAGCAGTACTTC. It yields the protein CASSLLASGGAHEQYF.

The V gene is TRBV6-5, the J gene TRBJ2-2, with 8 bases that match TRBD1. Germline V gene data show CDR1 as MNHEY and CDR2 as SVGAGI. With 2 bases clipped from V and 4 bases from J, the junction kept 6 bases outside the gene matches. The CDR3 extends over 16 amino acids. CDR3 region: CASSYPDRGGTGELFF. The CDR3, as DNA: TGTGCCAGCAGTTACCCCGACAGGGGAGGCACCGGGGAGCTGTTTTTT.

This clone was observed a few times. This CDR3 reads CSGGPLDTQYF. The CDR3, as DNA: TGCAGCGGGGGTCCTCTAGATACGCAGTATTTT. The gene calls are TRBV29-1 and TRBJ2-3; D call uncertain. The CDR3 totals 11 residues. Germline lookup yields CDR1 SQVTM and CDR2 ANQGSEA. Trimming left V 7 bases short and J 5 bases short, with 10 bases between.

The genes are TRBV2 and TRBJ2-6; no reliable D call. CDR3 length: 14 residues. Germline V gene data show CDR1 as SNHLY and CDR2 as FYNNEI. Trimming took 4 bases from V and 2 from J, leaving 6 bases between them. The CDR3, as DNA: TGTGCCAGCAGTGTATCCCCTGGGGCCAACGTCCTGACTTTC. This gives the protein CASSVSPGANVLTF.

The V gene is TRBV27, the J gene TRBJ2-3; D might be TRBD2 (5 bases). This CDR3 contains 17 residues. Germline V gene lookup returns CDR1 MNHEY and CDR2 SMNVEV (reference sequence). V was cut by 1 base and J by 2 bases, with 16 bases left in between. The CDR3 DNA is TGTGCCAGCAGTTTATACCGGGGTCGGGATCTCACAGATACGCAGTATTTT. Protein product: CASSLYRGRDLTDTQYF.

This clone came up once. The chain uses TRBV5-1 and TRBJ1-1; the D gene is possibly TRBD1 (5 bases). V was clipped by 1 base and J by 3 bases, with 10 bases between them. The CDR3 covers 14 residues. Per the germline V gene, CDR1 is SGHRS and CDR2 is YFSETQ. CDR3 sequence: CASSLLPGYTEAFF. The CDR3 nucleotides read TGCGCCAGCAGCTTGTTACCAGGGTACACTGAAGCTTTCTTT.

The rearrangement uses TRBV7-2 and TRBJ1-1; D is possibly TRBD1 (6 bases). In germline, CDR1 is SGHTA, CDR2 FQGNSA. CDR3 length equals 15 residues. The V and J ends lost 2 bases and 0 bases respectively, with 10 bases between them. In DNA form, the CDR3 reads TGTGCCAGCAGCTTATTCGGACAGATGAACACTGAAGCTTTCTTT. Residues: CASSLFGQMNTEAFF.

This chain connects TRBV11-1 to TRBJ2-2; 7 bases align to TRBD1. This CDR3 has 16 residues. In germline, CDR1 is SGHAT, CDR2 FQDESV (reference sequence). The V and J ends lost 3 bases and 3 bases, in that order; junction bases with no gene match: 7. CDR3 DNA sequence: TGTGCCAGCAGCTTTGAGACAGGGTGGGACACCGGGGAGCTGTTTTTT. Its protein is CASSFETGWDTGELFF.

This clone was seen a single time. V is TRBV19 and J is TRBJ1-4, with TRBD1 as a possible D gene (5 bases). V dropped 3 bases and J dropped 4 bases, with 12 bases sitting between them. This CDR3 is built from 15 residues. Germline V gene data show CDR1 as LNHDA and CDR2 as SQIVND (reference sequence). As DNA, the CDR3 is TGTGCCAGTAGTATGGGAGGGGCCTTTAATGAAAAACTGTTTTTT. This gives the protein CASSMGGAFNEKLFF.

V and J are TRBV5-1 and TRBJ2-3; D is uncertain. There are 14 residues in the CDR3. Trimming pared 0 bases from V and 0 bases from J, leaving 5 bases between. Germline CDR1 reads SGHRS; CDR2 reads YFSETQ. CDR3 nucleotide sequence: TGCGCCAGCAGCTTGGACAGTAGCACAGATACGCAGTATTTT. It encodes CASSLDSSTDTQYF.

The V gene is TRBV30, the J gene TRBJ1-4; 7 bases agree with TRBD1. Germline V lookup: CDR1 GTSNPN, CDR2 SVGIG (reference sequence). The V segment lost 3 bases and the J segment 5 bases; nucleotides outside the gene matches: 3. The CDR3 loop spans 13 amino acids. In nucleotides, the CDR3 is TGTGCCTGGAGGGGACAGTCAAATGAAAAACTGTTTTTT. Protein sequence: CAWRGQSNEKLFF.

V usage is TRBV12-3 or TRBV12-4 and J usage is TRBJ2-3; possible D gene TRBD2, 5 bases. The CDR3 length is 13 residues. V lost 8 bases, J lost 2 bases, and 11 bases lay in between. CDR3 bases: TGTGCCAGCCGGCGGGCTTACACAGATACGCAGTATTTT. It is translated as CASRRAYTDTQYF.

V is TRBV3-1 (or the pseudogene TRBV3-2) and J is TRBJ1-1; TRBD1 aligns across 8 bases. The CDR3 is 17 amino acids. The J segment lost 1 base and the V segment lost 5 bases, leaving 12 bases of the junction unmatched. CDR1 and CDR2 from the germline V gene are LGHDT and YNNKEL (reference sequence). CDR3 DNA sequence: TGTGCCAGCAGCGCCTCAGACAGGGGTAGATGGAACACTGAAGCTTTCTTT. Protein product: CASSASDRGRWNTEAFF.

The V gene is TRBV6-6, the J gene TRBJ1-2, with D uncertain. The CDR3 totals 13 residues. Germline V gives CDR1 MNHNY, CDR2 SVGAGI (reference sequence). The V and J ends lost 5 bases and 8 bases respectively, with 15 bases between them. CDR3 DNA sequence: TGTGCCAGCAGTAACCCCAGGTTTGGAGGCTACACCTTC. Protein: CASSNPRFGGYTF.

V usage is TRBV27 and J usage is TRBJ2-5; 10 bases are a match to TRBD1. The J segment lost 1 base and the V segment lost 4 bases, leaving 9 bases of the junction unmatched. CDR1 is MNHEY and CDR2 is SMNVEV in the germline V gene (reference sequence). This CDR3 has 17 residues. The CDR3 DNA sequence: TGTGCCAGCAGTTCCCGTCCCGGGACAGGGGCCCAAGAGACCCAGTACTTC. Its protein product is CASSSRPGTGAQETQYF.

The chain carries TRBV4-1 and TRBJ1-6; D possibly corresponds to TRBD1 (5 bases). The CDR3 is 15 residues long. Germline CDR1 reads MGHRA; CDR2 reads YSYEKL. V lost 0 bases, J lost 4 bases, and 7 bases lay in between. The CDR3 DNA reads TGCGCCAGCAGCCAAGACCGGGGGTATAATTCACCCCTCCACTTT. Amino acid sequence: CASSQDRGYNSPLHF.

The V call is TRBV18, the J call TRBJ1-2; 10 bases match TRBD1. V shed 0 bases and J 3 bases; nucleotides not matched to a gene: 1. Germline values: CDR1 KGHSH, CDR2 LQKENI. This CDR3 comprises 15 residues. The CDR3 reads CASSPPDRGDYGYTF. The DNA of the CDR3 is TGTGCCAGCTCACCACCGGACAGGGGGGACTATGGCTACACCTTC.

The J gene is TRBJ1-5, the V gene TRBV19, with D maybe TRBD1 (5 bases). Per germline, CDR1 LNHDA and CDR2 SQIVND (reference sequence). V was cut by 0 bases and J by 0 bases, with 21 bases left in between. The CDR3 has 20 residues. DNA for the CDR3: TGTGCCAGTAGTATAGATATGGGACTCCGGAGGTATTATAGCAATCAGCCCCAGCATTTT. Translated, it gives CASSIDMGLRRYYSNQPQHF.